One and the same sample provided the 23 T cell receptor beta chains below, sequenced in a study of long-term antiretroviral therapy in people with HIV. The assay used was immunoSEQ (version v3.0), run at survey level. Clones were read by immunoSEQ multiplex PCR, and TCRdb kept only the in-frame ones, dropping some. The sample includes approximately 20,000 clones, about 88% of them seen just once. The material was unsorted PBMCs, obtained 0.9 years after starting antiretroviral therapy. These receptors were collected from a man between 18 and 29 years old with HIV.

This clone was observed a single time. The V and J genes are TRBV6-6 and TRBJ1-5; D ambiguous. Germline V CDR1 and CDR2: MNHNY, SVGAGI (reference sequence). Trimming removed 6 bases from V and 6 bases from J, with 9 bases in between. There are 12 residues in the CDR3. This chain's CDR3 is CASSDQVQPQHF. The CDR3 coding sequence is TGTGCCAGCAGCGACCAAGTTCAGCCCCAGCATTTT.

This clone was found once. The chain has TRBV6-1 and TRBJ1-1; the D is unclear. Germline assignment: CDR1 MNHNS and CDR2 SASEGT. The CDR3 covers 15 residues. The V end was cut by 7 bases, the J end by 1 base, with 16 bases between. The CDR3 coding sequence is TGTGCCAGCATTACCCTGGGGTCCAGGAACACTGAAGCTTTCTTT. This gives the protein CASITLGSRNTEAFF.

This chain uses TRBV14 with TRBJ2-7; D is uncertain. The CDR3 spans 13 residues. V was clipped by 1 base and J by 3 bases, with 7 bases between them. CDR1 is SGHDN and CDR2 is FVKESK in the germline V gene. The CDR3 here is CASSQGADYEQYF. CDR3 nucleotide sequence: TGTGCCAGCAGCCAAGGGGCAGACTACGAGCAGTACTTC.

The chain links TRBV28 to TRBJ2-1; TRBD2 matches at 7 bases. This CDR3 has 14 residues. J gave up 7 bases and V 10 bases, and 13 bases lay outside the gene matches. Germline V gene lookup returns CDR1 MDHEN and CDR2 SYDVKM. CDR3 nucleotides: TGTGCCACCGCCCGGGCGGGGGAACTGAATGAGCAGTTCTTC. Translation gives CATARAGELNEQFF.

The chain is built from TRBV27 and TRBJ1-6; TRBD1 is a possible D gene (6 bases). CDR1 and CDR2 from the germline V gene are MNHEY and SMNVEV (reference sequence). Trimming cost V 4 bases and J 8 bases, with 9 bases left between them. This CDR3 contains 13 residues. Written as DNA, the CDR3 is TGTGCCAGCAGTTACAGGGATTATTCACCCCTCCACTTT. Amino acid sequence: CASSYRDYSPLHF.

This rearrangement joins TRBV18 to TRBJ1-1; unclear D gene. From germline, CDR1 is KGHSH and CDR2 LQKENI. V lost 3 bases and J lost 2, with 7 bases in between. CDR3 length equals 13 residues. The CDR3 region is CASSPSANTEAFF. In DNA form, the CDR3 reads TGTGCCAGCTCACCTTCAGCAAACACTGAAGCTTTCTTT.

For the CDR3, the DNA is TGTGCTAGTGGCACAGGGATTCAGCCCCAGCATTTT. Its protein product is CASGTGIQPQHF. V usage is TRBV12-5 and J usage is TRBJ1-5; D possibly corresponds to TRBD1 (6 bases). The CDR3 is 12 amino acids. Germline V CDR1 and CDR2: LGHNT, FRNRAP. The V gene lost 6 bases and the J gene lost 6 bases, with 9 bases spanning the gap.

This rearrangement joins TRBV27 to TRBJ2-1, with TRBD1 matching 11 bases. V trimming: 6 bases; J trimming: 15 bases; junction bases outside the gene matches: 16. This CDR3 has 15 amino acids. CDR1 MNHEY and CDR2 SMNVEV come from the germline V gene (reference sequence). CDR3 loop: CASRPPGQGEGGRFF. DNA for the CDR3: TGTGCCAGCAGGCCTCCGGGACAGGGGGAAGGGGGTCGGTTCTTC.

This clone was detected a few times. V usage is TRBV15 and J usage is TRBJ1-1; no firm D call. The CDR3 is 15 amino acids. The germline gives CDR1 LNHNV, CDR2 YYDKDF (reference sequence). Between the trimmed V and J ends, which lost 5 bases and 5 bases, there was a span of 18 bases. CDR3 region: CATSSRLRRGTEAFF. For the CDR3, the DNA is TGTGCCACCAGCTCCCGGTTGCGGAGAGGTACTGAAGCTTTCTTT.

V gene TRBV7-9 combines with J gene TRBJ1-1, with TRBD1 as a possible D gene (5 bases). CDR1 and CDR2 (germline): SEHNR, FQNEAQ (reference sequence). Trimming shortened V by 5 bases and J by 1 base, and 11 bases separated the two germline ends. CDR3 length equals 14 residues. The CDR3 is CASSPDTANTEAFF. The CDR3 region has the DNA TGTGCCAGCAGCCCGGACACTGCGAACACTGAAGCTTTCTTT.

The chain employs TRBV28 and TRBJ2-7; 9 bases fit TRBD1. Germline loops: CDR1 MDHEN, CDR2 SYDVKM. V lost 6 bases, J lost 2 bases, and 8 bases stayed unmatched. The CDR3 totals 15 residues. The CDR3: CASSPPGTGPYEQYV. The CDR3 DNA follows: TGTGCCAGCAGCCCGCCAGGGACAGGGCCCTACGAGCAGTACGTC.

The chain uses TRBV15 and TRBJ2-2, with 7 bases that match TRBD1. Looked up from germline, CDR1 is LNHNV and CDR2 is YYDKDF (reference sequence). The ends lost 4 bases at V and 3 bases at J; junction bases unmatched: 8. This CDR3 region has 16 residues. CDR3 in amino acids: CATSTLLTGHTGELFF. The CDR3, as DNA: TGTGCCACCAGCACCTTGCTGACAGGGCACACCGGGGAGCTGTTTTTT.

This chain joins TRBV5-4 and TRBJ1-2; a possible D gene is TRBD1 (6 bases). CDR1 is SGHNT and CDR2 is YYREEE in the germline V gene (reference sequence). CDR3 length equals 14 residues. Trimming removed 7 bases at V and 7 bases at J, with 20 bases between. The CDR3 DNA sequence: TGTGCCAGCCGAGAGGGCAGGGGCCCCCTTGGCTACACCTTC. Translated: CASREGRGPLGYTF.

V usage is TRBV18 and J usage is TRBJ2-1, with 7 bases fitting TRBD2. V was pared by 3 bases and J by 3 bases, with 8 bases of the junction left unmatched. Germline CDR1 reads KGHSH; CDR2 reads LQKENI. This CDR3 has 16 residues. CDR3 bases: TGTGCCAGCTCACCCCCCCAGGGAGGGATCTACAATGAGCAGTTCTTC. This gives the protein CASSPPQGGIYNEQFF.

This chain uses TRBV2 with TRBJ1-6; TRBD1 matches at 10 bases. CDR3 size: 15 residues. V dropped 4 bases and J dropped 6; count of bases not matched to a gene: 3. From germline, CDR1 is SNHLY and CDR2 FYNNEI. The DNA of the CDR3 is TGTGCCAGCAGTGTCGGACAGGGGGGTAATTCACCCCTCCACTTT. Amino acid sequence: CASSVGQGGNSPLHF.

The chain couples TRBV27 to TRBJ2-7, with D perhaps TRBD1 (5 bases). The CDR3 has 13 amino acids. The ends were cut back, 5 bases at V and 1 base at J, with 9 bases in the middle. CDR1 is MNHEY, CDR2 SMNVEV, per germline (reference sequence). CDR3 DNA: TGTGCCAGCAGTGAGGACACTTCCTACGAGCAGTACTTC. As protein: CASSEDTSYEQYF.

The chain links TRBV5-1 to TRBJ2-7, with 8 positions matching TRBD2. Trimming removed 6 bases from V and 0 bases from J; junction bases left unmatched: 11. Germline assignment: CDR1 SGHRS and CDR2 YFSETQ. The CDR3 has 16 residues. Written as DNA, the CDR3 is TGCGCCAGCACTCCCCGGCGGGGGGATCGCTCCTACGAGCAGTACGTC. This sequence encodes CASTPRRGDRSYEQYV.

The chain combines TRBV5-1 with TRBJ2-1, with 7 positions matching TRBD1. Germline assignment: CDR1 SGHRS and CDR2 YFSETQ. With V trimmed by 4 bases and J by 4 bases, 5 bases remained unmatched. The CDR3 has 14 residues. In nucleotides, the CDR3 is TGCGCCAGCAGCCCGACAGGGCCATACAATGAGCAGTTCTTC. Protein: CASSPTGPYNEQFF.

The CDR3 coding sequence is TGTGCCAGCAGTGAAGGGTTCGGGCAGCCCCAGCATTTT. Amino acids: CASSEGFGQPQHF. The chain joins TRBV6-1 to TRBJ1-5; D remains ambiguous. With 1 base removed from V and 7 bases from J, the gap between germline ends came to 8 bases. The CDR3 spans 13 residues. Per the germline V gene, CDR1 is MNHNS and CDR2 is SASEGT.

The chain combines TRBV9 with TRBJ1-2; no definite D call. In germline, CDR1 is SGDLS, CDR2 YYNGEE. This CDR3 comprises 12 residues. V lost 4 bases, J lost 3 bases, and 7 bases lay in between. Here the CDR3 DNA reads TGTGCCAGCAGCCTCTCTGACTATGGCTACACCTTC. It translates to CASSLSDYGYTF.

V usage is TRBV6-1 and J usage is TRBJ1-1; D gene unclear. CDR1 and CDR2 (germline): MNHNS, SASEGT. Deletions cut 8 bases from V and 8 bases from J, with 15 bases between. CDR3 length equals 12 residues. The CDR3 is CASWALGLEAFF. The CDR3 nucleotides are TGTGCCAGCTGGGCCTTAGGATTGGAAGCTTTCTTT.

The chain combines TRBV28 with TRBJ1-1; D call uncertain. V lost 5 bases and J 0 bases, leaving 4 bases between the germline ends. The CDR3 sequence is 12 residues long. The germline V gene has CDR1 MDHEN and CDR2 SYDVKM. The chain's CDR3 is CASSTLNTEAFF. The CDR3 DNA reads as TGTGCCAGCAGTACCCTGAACACTGAAGCTTTCTTT. The whole variable domain, remainder taken from reference TRBV28 and TRBJ1-1, is DVKVTQSSRYLVKRTGEKVFLECVQDMDHENMFWYRQDPGLGLRLIYFSYDVKMKEKGDIPEGYSVSREKKERFSLILESASTNQTSMYLCASSTLNTEAFFGQGTRLTVV.

This rearrangement joins TRBV6-6 to TRBJ2-7; 8 bases are shared with TRBD2. Germline CDR1 reads MNHNY; CDR2 reads SVGAGI (reference sequence). Trimming took 4 bases from V and 6 from J; bases not matched to a gene: 11. This CDR3 comprises 15 residues. CDR3 coding DNA: TGTGCCAGCAGTTTCTCCGGGACTAGGTCCGCCGAGCAGTACTTC. It encodes CASSFSGTRSAEQYF.